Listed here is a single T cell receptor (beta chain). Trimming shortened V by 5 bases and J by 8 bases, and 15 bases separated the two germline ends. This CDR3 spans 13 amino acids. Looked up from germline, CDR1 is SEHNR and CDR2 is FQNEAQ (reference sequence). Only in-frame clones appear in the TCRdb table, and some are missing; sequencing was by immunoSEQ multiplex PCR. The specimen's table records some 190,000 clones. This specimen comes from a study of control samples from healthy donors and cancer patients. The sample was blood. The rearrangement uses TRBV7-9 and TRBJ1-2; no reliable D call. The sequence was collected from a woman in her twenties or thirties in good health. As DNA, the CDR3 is TGTGCCAGCAGCCTCCCCTGGTTACGGGGCTACACCTTC. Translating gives CASSLPWLRGYTF.